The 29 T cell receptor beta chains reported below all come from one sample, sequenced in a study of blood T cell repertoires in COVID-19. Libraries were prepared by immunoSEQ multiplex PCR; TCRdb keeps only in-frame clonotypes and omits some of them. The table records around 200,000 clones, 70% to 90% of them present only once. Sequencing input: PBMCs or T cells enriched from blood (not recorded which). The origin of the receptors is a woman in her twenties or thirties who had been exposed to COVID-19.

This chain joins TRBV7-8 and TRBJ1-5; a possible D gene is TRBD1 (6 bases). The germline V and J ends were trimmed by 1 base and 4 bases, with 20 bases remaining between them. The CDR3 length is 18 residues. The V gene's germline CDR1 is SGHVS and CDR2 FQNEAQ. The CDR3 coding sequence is TGTGCCAGCAGCTTAGGGGGGAGCGGGGGCGAGTGGAATCAGCCCCAGCATTTT. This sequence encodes CASSLGGSGGEWNQPQHF.

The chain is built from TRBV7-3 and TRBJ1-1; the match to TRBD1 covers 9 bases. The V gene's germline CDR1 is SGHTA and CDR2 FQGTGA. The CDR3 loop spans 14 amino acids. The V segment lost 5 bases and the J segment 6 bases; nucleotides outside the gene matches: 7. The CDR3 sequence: CASSETGGLAEAFF. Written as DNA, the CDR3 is TGTGCCAGCAGCGAGACAGGGGGTCTCGCTGAAGCTTTCTTT.

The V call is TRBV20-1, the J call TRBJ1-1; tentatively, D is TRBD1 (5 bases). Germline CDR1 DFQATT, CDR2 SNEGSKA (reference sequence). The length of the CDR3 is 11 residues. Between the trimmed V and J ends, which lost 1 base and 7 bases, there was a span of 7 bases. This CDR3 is CSARGGSEAFF. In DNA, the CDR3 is TGCAGTGCTAGAGGGGGCAGTGAAGCTTTCTTT.

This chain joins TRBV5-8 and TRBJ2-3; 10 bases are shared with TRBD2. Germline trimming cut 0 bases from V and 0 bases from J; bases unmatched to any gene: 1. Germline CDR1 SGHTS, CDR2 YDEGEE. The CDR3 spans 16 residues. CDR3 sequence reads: CASSLELAGSTDTQYF. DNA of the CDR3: TGTGCCAGCAGCTTGGAACTAGCGGGGAGCACAGATACGCAGTATTTT.

The CDR3: CASSTKGISANEKLFF. As DNA, the CDR3 is TGTGCCAGCAGCACAAAGGGGATTTCAGCTAATGAAAAACTGTTTTTT. The chain uses TRBV13 and TRBJ1-4; weak D call: TRBD1 (5 bases). Trimming removed 5 bases at V and 3 bases at J, with 16 bases between. Looked up from germline, CDR1 is PRHDT and CDR2 is FYEKMQ (reference sequence). The CDR3 sequence is 16 residues long.

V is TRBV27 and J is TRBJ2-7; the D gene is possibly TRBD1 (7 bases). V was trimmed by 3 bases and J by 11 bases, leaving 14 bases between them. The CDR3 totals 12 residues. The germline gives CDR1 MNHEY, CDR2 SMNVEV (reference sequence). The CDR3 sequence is CASSLNRGTEYF. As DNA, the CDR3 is TGTGCCAGCAGTTTGAATCGCGGGACAGAGTACTTC.

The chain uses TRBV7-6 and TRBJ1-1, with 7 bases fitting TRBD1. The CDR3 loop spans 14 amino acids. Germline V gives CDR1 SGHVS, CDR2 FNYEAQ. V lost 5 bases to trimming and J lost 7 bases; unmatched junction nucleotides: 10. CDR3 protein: CASSQRDSHYEAFF. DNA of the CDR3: TGTGCCAGCAGCCAACGGGACAGTCATTATGAAGCTTTCTTT.

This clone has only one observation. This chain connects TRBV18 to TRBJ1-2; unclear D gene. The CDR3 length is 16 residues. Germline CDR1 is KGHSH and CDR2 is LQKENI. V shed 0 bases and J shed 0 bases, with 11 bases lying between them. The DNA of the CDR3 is TGTGCCAGCTCACCACCTTCAACGGGTGCTAACTATGGCTACACCTTC. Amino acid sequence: CASSPPSTGANYGYTF.

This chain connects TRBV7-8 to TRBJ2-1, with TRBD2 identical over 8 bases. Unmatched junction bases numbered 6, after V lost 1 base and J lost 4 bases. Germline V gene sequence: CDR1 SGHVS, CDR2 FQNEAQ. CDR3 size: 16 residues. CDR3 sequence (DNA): TGTGCCAGCAGCTTAGTTGGCGGGGGGTATTACAATGAGCAGTTCTTC. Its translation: CASSLVGGGYYNEQFF.

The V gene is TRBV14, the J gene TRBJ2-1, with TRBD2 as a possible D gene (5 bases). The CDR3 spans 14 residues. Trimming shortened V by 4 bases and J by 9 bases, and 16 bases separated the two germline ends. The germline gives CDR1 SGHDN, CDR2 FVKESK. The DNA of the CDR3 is TGTGCCAGCAGCCCCTTAACGGGTCGGGGTGAGCAGTTCTTC. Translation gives CASSPLTGRGEQFF. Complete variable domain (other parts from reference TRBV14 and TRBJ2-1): EAGVTQFPSHSVIEKGQTVTLRCDPISGHDNLYWYRRVMGKEIKFLLHFVKESKQDESGMPNNRFLAERTGGTYSTLKVQPAELEDSGVYFCASSPLTGRGEQFFGPGTRLTVL.

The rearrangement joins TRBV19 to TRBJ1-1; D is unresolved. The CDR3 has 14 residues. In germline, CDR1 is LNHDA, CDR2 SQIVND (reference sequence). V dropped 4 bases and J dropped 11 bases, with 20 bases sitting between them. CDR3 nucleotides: TGTGCCAGTAGTACCTACGGGAGTGGAAGCCGGGCTTTCTTT. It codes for CASSTYGSGSRAFF.

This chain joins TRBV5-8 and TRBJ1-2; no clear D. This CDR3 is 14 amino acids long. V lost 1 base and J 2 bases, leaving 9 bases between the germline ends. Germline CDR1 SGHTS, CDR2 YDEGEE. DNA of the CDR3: TGTGCCAGCAGCTTGATCTCAGGCAACTATGGCTACACCTTC. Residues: CASSLISGNYGYTF.

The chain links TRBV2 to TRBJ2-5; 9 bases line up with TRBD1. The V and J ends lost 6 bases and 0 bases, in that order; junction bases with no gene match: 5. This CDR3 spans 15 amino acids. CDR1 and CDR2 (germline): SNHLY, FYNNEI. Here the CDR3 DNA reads TGTGCCAGCAGAACCGGGACAGGGTACCAAGAGACCCAGTACTTC. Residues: CASRTGTGYQETQYF.

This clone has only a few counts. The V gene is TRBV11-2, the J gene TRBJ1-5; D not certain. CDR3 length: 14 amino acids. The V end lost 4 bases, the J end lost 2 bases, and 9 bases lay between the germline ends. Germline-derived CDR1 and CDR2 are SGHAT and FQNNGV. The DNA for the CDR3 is TGTGCCAGCAGCTCGGGAACAGGCAATCAGCCCCAGCATTTT. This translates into CASSSGTGNQPQHF. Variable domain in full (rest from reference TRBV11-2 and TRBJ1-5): EAGVAQSPRYKIIEKRQSVAFWCNPISGHATLYWYQQILGQGPKLLIQFQNNGVVDDSQLPKDRFSAERLKGVDSTLKIQPAKLEDSAVYLCASSSGTGNQPQHFGDGTRLSIL.

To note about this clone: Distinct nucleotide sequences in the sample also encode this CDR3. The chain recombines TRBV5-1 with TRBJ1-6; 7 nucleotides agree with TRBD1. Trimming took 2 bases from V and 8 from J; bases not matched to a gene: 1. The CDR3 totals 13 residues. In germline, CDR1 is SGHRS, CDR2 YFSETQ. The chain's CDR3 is CASSFDRDSPLHF. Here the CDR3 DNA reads TGCGCCAGCAGCTTCGACAGGGATTCACCCCTCCACTTT.

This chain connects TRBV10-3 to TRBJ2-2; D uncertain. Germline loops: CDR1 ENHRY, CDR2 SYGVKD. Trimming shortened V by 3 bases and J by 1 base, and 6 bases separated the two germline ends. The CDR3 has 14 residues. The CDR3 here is CAISDRQNTGELFF. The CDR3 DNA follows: TGTGCCATCAGTGACCGACAGAACACCGGGGAGCTGTTTTTT.

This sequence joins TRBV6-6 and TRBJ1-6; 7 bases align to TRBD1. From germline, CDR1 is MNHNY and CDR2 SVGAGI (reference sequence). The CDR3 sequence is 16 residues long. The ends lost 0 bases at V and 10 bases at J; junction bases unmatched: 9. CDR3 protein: CASSYSQGQGESPLHF. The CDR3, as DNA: TGTGCCAGCAGTTACTCTCAGGGGCAGGGGGAATCACCCCTCCACTTT.

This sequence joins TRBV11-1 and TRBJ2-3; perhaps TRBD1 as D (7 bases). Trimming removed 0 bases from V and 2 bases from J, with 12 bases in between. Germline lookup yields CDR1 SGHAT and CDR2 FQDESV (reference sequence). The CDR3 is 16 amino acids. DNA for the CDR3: TGTGCCAGCAGCTTAGCGCGCGGGACAGACACAGATACGCAGTATTTT. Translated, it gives CASSLARGTDTDTQYF.

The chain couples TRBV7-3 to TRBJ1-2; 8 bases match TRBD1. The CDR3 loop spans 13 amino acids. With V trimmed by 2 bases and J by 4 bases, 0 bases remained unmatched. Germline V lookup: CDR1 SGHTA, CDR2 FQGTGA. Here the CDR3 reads CASSLDRGYGYTF. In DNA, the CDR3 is TGTGCCAGCAGCTTAGACAGGGGCTATGGCTACACCTTC. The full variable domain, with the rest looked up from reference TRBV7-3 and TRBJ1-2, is GAGVSQTPSNKVTEKGKYVELRCDPISGHTALYWYRQSLGQGPEFLIYFQGTGAADDSGLPNDRFFAVRPEGSVSTLKIQRTERGDSAVYLCASSLDRGYGYTFGSGTRLTVV.

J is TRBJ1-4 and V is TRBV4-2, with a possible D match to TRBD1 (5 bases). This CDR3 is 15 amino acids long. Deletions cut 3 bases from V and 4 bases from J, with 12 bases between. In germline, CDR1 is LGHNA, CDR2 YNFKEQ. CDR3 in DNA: TGTGCCAGCAGCCAGGGGGGGGGATATAATGAAAAACTGTTTTTT. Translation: CASSQGGGYNEKLFF.

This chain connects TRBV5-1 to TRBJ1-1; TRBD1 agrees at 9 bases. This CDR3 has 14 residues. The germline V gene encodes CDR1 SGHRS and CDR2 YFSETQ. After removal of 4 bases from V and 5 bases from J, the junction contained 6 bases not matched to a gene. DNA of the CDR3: TGCGCCAGCAGCGCGGGGGACAGGGTTACTGAAGCTTTCTTT. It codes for CASSAGDRVTEAFF.

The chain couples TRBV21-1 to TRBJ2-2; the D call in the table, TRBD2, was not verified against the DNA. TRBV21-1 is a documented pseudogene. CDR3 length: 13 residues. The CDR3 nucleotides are TGTGCCAGCAGCAAACCGGGAACCGGGGAGCTGTTTTTT. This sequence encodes CASSKPGTGELFF.

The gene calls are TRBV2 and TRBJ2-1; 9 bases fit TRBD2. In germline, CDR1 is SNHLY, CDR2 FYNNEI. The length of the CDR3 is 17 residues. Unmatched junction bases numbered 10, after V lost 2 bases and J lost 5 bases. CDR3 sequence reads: CASSETSGQLGNNEQFF. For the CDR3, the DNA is TGTGCCAGCAGTGAAACTAGCGGGCAGCTAGGCAACAATGAGCAGTTCTTC.

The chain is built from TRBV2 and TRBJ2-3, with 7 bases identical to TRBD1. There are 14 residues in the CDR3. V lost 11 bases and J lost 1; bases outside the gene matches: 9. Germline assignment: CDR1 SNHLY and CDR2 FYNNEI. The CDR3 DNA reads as TGTGCCGGAGGACAGGACTCCCGCACAGATACGCAGTATTTT. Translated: CAGGQDSRTDTQYF.

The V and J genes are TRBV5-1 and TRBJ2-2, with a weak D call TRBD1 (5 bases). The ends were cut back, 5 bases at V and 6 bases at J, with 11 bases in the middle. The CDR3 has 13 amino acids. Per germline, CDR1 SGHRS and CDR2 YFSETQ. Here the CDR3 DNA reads TGCGCCAGCAGTGTTCTAGGGGCCGGGGAGCTGTTTTTT. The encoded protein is CASSVLGAGELFF.

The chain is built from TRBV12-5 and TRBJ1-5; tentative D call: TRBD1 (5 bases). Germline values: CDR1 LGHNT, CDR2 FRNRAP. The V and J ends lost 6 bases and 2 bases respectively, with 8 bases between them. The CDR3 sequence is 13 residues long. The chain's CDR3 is CASGWGGNQPQHF. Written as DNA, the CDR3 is TGTGCTAGTGGGTGGGGGGGCAATCAGCCCCAGCATTTT.

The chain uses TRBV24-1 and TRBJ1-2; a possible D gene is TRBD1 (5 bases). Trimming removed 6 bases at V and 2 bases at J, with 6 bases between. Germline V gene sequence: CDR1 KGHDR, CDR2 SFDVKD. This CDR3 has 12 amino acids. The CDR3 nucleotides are TGTGCCACCAGTCAGGGAAACTATGGCTACACCTTC. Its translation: CATSQGNYGYTF.

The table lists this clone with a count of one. CDR3 amino acids: CASSREGTGHSTEAFF. The DNA for the CDR3 is TGTGCCAGCTCACGGGAGGGGACAGGCCACTCCACTGAAGCTTTCTTT. The V gene is TRBV18, the J gene TRBJ1-1, with 8 positions matching TRBD1. The J segment lost 4 bases and the V segment lost 4 bases, leaving 11 bases of the junction unmatched. Per germline, CDR1 KGHSH and CDR2 LQKENI. This CDR3 has 16 residues.

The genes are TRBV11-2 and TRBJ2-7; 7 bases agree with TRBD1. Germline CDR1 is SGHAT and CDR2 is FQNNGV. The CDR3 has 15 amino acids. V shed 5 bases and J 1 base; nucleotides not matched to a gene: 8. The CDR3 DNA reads TGTGCCAGCAGCCGATCGACAGGGATATCCTACGAGCAGTACTTC. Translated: CASSRSTGISYEQYF.